These 10 T cell receptor beta chains were all obtained from the same sample, sequenced in a study of radiotherapy plus CTLA-4 blockade in lung cancer. Using immunoSEQ multiplex PCR, the repertoire was profiled, and TCRdb retains in-frame clones only, with some absent. The sample shows more than 90,000 clones, 70% to 85% of them seen only once. The sample here was peripheral blood, taken from a patient treated with radiotherapy plus ipilimumab. The receptors come from a human donor with non-small cell lung cancer that progressed on radiotherapy plus ipilimumab. Some clones in this sample may be carry-over from other donors' samples.

This chain links TRBV23-1 with TRBJ1-5, with 8 nucleotides matching TRBD1. TRBV23-1 is treated as an ORF (open reading frame) with a function not yet certain. J was trimmed by 4 bases and V by 2 bases; bases with no gene match: 10. The CDR3 consists of 17 residues. The DNA for the CDR3 is TGCGCCAGCAGTCAACCAAGGCAACAGGGGGTTAATCAGCCCCAGCATTTT. Translated: CASSQPRQQGVNQPQHF.

V and J are TRBV27 and TRBJ1-2; D is uncertain. Germline lookup yields CDR1 MNHEY and CDR2 SMNVEV (reference sequence). V gave up 5 bases and J gave up 2 bases, with 9 bases separating them. The CDR3 is made up of 13 amino acids. The CDR3 spells CASSPTVNYGYTF. The CDR3 DNA follows: TGTGCCAGCAGTCCCACCGTAAACTATGGCTACACCTTC.

Of note for this clone: The sample contains more than one DNA sequence encoding this CDR3. The chain has TRBV27 and TRBJ2-7, with 9 bases that match TRBD1. The CDR3 consists of 16 residues. CDR1 and CDR2 (germline): MNHEY, SMNVEV (reference sequence). V lost 6 bases, J lost 2 bases, and 11 bases stayed unmatched. The CDR3 nucleotides are TGTGCCAGCAGCAAGACTACCGGGACAGGGCCCTACGAGCAGTACTTC. This sequence encodes CASSKTTGTGPYEQYF.

Written as DNA, the CDR3 is TGTGCCAGCACCCTCAGGGGAGGGGGAGAGACCCAGTACTTC. Protein sequence: CASTLRGGGETQYF. V usage is TRBV11-2 and J usage is TRBJ2-5; TRBD2 might be the D (7 bases). CDR1 and CDR2 (germline): SGHAT, FQNNGV. Trimming left V 7 bases short and J 4 bases short, with 16 bases between. This CDR3 has 14 amino acids.

This rearrangement joins TRBV5-4 to TRBJ2-5; D remains ambiguous. V was cut by 1 base and J by 5 bases, with 18 bases left in between. The CDR3 extends over 16 amino acids. Germline V gene lookup returns CDR1 SGHNT and CDR2 YYREEE (reference sequence). The CDR3 bases are TGTGCCAGCAGCTTGTCAGCCGGAGTCCCCTGGGAGACCCAGTACTTC. Amino acid sequence: CASSLSAGVPWETQYF.

The chain is built from TRBV7-9 and TRBJ2-2; no reliable D call. There are 12 residues in the CDR3. The germline V and J ends were trimmed by 3 bases and 2 bases, with 1 base remaining between them. Germline CDR1 and CDR2: SEHNR and FQNEAQ (reference sequence). The CDR3 is CASSFNTGELFF. The CDR3 region has the DNA TGTGCCAGCAGCTTCAACACCGGGGAGCTGTTTTTT.

This rearrangement joins TRBV6-1 to TRBJ2-4; no clear D gene. The length of the CDR3 is 16 residues. V was cut by 1 base and J by 5 bases, with 15 bases left in between. Germline assignment: CDR1 MNHNS and CDR2 SASEGT. CDR3 sequence (DNA): TGTGCCAGCAGTGAAGAAATAACCCCGGGCCAAAACATTCAGTACTTC. Its translation: CASSEEITPGQNIQYF.

J is TRBJ1-2 and V is TRBV2; D might be TRBD1 (5 bases). The V and J ends lost 7 bases and 8 bases respectively, with 23 bases between them. Germline V gene sequence: CDR1 SNHLY, CDR2 FYNNEI. The CDR3 totals 15 residues. Written as DNA, the CDR3 is TGTGCCAGCAACCCAACGGGTAGGGGTAGTAGGGGCTACACCTTC. Residues: CASNPTGRGSRGYTF. Variable domain in full (rest from reference TRBV2 and TRBJ1-2): EPEVTQTPSHQVTQMGQEVILRCVPISNHLYFYWYRQILGQKVEFLVSFYNNEISEKSEIFDDQFSVERPDGSNFTLKIRSTKLEDSAMYFCASNPTGRGSRGYTFGSGTRLTVV.

This chain links TRBV6-1 with TRBJ2-7; 7 positions agree with TRBD2. CDR1 MNHNS and CDR2 SASEGT come from the germline V gene. This CDR3 region has 14 residues. V lost 7 bases to trimming and J lost 2 bases; unmatched junction nucleotides: 8. In DNA, the CDR3 is TGTGCCAGCATTAGGACTAGTAGCGCCTACGAGCAGTACTTC. Its protein is CASIRTSSAYEQYF.

The V and J genes are TRBV29-1 and TRBJ2-5; possibly TRBD1 or TRBD2 for D (5 bases each). V was cut by 8 bases and J by 2 bases, with 12 bases left in between. Germline V lookup: CDR1 SQVTM, CDR2 ANQGSEA. The length of the CDR3 is 12 residues. This CDR3 is CSLGRSQETQYF. CDR3 DNA sequence: TGCAGCCTGGGACGGTCACAAGAGACCCAGTACTTC.